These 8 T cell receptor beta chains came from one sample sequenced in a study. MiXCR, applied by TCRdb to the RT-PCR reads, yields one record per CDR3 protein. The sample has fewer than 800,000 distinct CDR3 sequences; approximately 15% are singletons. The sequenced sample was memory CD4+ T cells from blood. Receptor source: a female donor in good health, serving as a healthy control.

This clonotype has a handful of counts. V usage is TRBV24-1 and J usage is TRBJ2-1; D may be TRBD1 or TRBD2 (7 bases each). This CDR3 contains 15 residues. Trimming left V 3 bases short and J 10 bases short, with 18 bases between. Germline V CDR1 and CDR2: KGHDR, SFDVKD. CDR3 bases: TGTGCCACCAGTGATCCTCAGGGGGGGCCAAAAGAGCAGTTCTTC. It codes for CATSDPQGGPKEQFF.

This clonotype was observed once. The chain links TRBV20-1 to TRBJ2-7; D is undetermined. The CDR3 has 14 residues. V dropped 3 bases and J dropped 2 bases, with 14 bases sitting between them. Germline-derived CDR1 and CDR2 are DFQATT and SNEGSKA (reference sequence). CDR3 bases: TGCAGTGCTAGGGACCGCGGCTCAACCTACGAGCAGTACTTC. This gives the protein CSARDRGSTYEQYF.

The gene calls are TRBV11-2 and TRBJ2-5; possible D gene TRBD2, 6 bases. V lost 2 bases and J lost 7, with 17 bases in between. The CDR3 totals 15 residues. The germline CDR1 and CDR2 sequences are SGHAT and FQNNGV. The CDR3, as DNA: TGTGCCAGCAGCTTACCCTATGGGGACTCAGGGACCCAGTACTTC. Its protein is CASSLPYGDSGTQYF.

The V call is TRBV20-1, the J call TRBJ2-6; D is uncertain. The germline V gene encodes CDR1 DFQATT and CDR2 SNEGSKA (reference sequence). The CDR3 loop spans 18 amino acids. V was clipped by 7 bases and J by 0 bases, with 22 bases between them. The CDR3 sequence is CSDPPSLAACSGANVLTF. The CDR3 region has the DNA TGCAGTGACCCCCCATCCCTGGCAGCTTGCTCTGGGGCCAACGTCCTGACTTTC.

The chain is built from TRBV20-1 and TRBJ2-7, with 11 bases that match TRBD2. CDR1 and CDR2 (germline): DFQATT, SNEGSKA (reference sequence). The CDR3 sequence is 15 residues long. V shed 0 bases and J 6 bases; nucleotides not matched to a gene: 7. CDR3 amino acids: CSARDEGSGRVEQYF. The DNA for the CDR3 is TGCAGTGCTAGAGATGAGGGTAGCGGGAGGGTCGAGCAGTACTTC.

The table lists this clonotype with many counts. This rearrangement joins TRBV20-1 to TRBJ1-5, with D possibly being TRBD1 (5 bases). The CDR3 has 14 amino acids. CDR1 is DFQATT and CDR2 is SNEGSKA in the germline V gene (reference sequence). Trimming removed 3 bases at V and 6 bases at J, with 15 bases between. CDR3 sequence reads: CSARRTGGSQPQHF. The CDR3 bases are TGCAGTGCTAGGCGTACAGGCGGGTCTCAGCCCCAGCATTTT.

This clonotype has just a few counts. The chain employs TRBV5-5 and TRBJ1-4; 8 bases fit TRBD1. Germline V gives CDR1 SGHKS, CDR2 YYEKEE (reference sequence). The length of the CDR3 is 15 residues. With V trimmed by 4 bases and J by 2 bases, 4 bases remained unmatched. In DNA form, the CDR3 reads TGTGCCAGCAGCGACCGGACAGGGACTAATGAAAAACTGTTTTTT. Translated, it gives CASSDRTGTNEKLFF.

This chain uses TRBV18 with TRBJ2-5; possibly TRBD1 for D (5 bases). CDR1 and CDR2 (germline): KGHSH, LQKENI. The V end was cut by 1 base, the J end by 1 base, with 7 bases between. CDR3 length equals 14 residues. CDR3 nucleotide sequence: TGTGCCAGCTCACCACAGGGGCTCCAAGAGACCCAGTACTTC. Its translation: CASSPQGLQETQYF.